These T cell receptor beta chains were read from a single sample in a study of T-cell memory formation after mild COVID-19. Each CDR3 protein gets one entry after TCRdb re-called the 5' RACE reads with MiXCR. The sample gives around 530,000 distinct CDR3 sequences, roughly 21% of which show up once; roughly 8.3% is in the top ten. Sample: PBMCs or a T cell subset sorted from them (not recorded which). The source is an adult woman who had mild COVID-19 (a few samples of this study predate the infection). Cell type and time point are not known. The CDR3 runs from the conserved cysteine through the conserved F or W. The D gene is left open where the match is weak. Not all rows give a size; the values are once, few, many and, for expanded clones, a class.

>NA|TRBJ2-1|TRBD2|TRBV7-9
TGTGCCAGCCGCGCCGGGACTAGCTCCTACAATGAGCAGTTCTTC
CASRAGTSSYNEQFF
>few|TRBJ1-5|TRBD1|TRBV19
TGTGCCAGTAGGCAGACAGGGTCGTTTGGCAATCAGCCCCAGCATTTT
CASRQTGSFGNQPQHF
>many|TRBJ2-3|NA|TRBV6-5
TGTGCCAGCAGTTATCGGAGCACAGATACGCAGTATTTT
CASSYRSTDTQYF
>NA|TRBJ2-4|TRBD1|TRBV19
TGTGCCAGTAGTAGGGGACAGCGAGCCAAAAACATTCAGTACTTC
CASSRGQRAKNIQYF
>NA|TRBJ2-7|NA|TRBV7-9
TGTGCCAGCAGCTCGAACAGGGTCCAACCCTACGAGCAGTACTTC
CASSSNRVQPYEQYF
>few|TRBJ2-1|TRBD2|TRBV4-3
TGCGCCAGCAGCCTAGCCGCCGGGACTAACAATGAGCAGTTCTTC
CASSLAAGTNNEQFF
>NA|TRBJ2-2|NA|TRBV6-1
TGTGCCAGCAGTGTCCACGGGGAGCTGTTTTTT
CASSVHGELFF
>few|TRBJ2-2|TRBD2|TRBV9
TGTGCCAGCAGCGTAGGGCCTAGCGGGGGGGCCACCGGGGAGCTGTTTTTT
CASSVGPSGGATGELFF
>NA|TRBJ2-3|NA|TRBV12-3/TRBV12-4
TGTGCCAGCAGTCCCCAGGGTCGAAGCACAGATACGCAGTATTTT
CASSPQGRSTDTQYF
>NA|TRBJ2-2|TRBD2|TRBV4-2
TGTGCCAGCAGCCAAGAATCGGGAGGGATCGGGGAGCTGTTTTTT
CASSQESGGIGELFF
>few|TRBJ1-1|NA|TRBV20-1
TGCAGTGCCCATTTGGGGGACCTGAACACTGAAGCTTTCTTT
CSAHLGDLNTEAFF
>few|TRBJ1-4|TRBD1|TRBV20-1
TGCAGCCCCGAGGGGGCCGTCGAAAAACTGTTTTTT
CSPEGAVEKLFF
>NA|TRBJ2-2|NA|TRBV6-5
TGTGCCAGCAGTTACCCAAGCACCGGGGAGCTGTTTTTT
CASSYPSTGELFF
>NA|TRBJ1-2|TRBD1|TRBV20-1
TGCAGTGCACCCCCGGACAGGCTGGAAACATATAACTATGGCTACACCTTC
CSAPPDRLETYNYGYTF
>NA|TRBJ2-7|TRBD1|TRBV20-1
TGCAGTGCTCCTGGGACAGGGGTGGACGAGCAGTACTTC
CSAPGTGVDEQYF
>NA|TRBJ2-1|TRBD2|TRBV11-2
TGTGCCAGCAGCTTAGGGGGTAGCGGGGAGACCTACAATGAGCAGTTCTTC
CASSLGGSGETYNEQFF
>NA|TRBJ2-5|TRBD2|TRBV3-1
TGTGCCAGCAGCCATTCGGGACTAGCGGGGCTTCACCAAGAGACCCAGTACTTC
CASSHSGLAGLHQETQYF
>few|TRBJ2-3|NA|TRBV7-3
TGTGCCAGCAGCCTGGGGGCCCGCACAGATACGCAGTATTTT
CASSLGARTDTQYF
>many|TRBJ2-2|NA|TRBV11-2
TGTGCCAGCAGCTTAACGAACACCGGGGAGCTGTTTTTT
CASSLTNTGELFF
>NA|TRBJ2-1|TRBD1|TRBV9
TGTGCCAGCAGCGCTCAACAGGGGGTCCGCGAGCAGTTCTTC
CASSAQQGVREQFF
>NA|TRBJ2-1|NA|TRBV20-1
TGCAGTGCTAGAGAAGGCGGGGGCCTTCTCAATGAGCAGTTCTTC
CSAREGGGLLNEQFF
>NA|TRBJ2-7|NA|TRBV18
TGTGCCAGCTCACCAGGTGGAGTCTCCTACGAGCAGTACTTC
CASSPGGVSYEQYF
>NA|TRBJ2-7|TRBD2|TRBV3-1
TGTGCCAGCAGGCAAGCCCGGGGGGGCTCCTACGAGCAGTACTTC
CASRQARGGSYEQYF
>few|TRBJ2-7|NA|TRBV18
TGTGCCAGCTCACCAAGACCCCCTGGGCAGTACTTC
CASSPRPPGQYF
>NA|TRBJ2-1|TRBD1|TRBV5-5
TGTGCCAGCAGCATGTACAGGGGGACCTACAATGAGCAGTTCTTC
CASSMYRGTYNEQFF
>many|TRBJ2-1|TRBD2|TRBV5-6
TGTGCCAGCAGCTTGAGAAGACTAGCGCCCTACAATGAGCAGTTCTTC
CASSLRRLAPYNEQFF
>NA|TRBJ2-7|NA|TRBV28
TGTGCCAGCGTCGGCCCGCGCTACGAGCAGTACTTC
CASVGPRYEQYF
>NA|TRBJ2-1|TRBD2|TRBV7-3
TGTGCCAGCAGCCCTTCGACTAGCGGGAGGAGCTCCTACAATGAGCAGTTCTTC
CASSPSTSGRSSYNEQFF
>few|TRBJ2-3|NA|TRBV9
TGTGCCAGCAGCGTAAATCCGGGGGCCACAGATACGCAGTATTTT
CASSVNPGATDTQYF
>NA|TRBJ2-1|TRBD2|TRBV20-1
TGCAGTGCTAGTAGCGGGAGGGGCTACAATGAGCAGTTCTTC
CSASSGRGYNEQFF
>NA|TRBJ2-2|TRBD2|TRBV5-1
TGCGCCAGCAGCCCCCAGAGCGGGGGGGCCGGGGAGCTGTTTTTT
CASSPQSGGAGELFF
>few|TRBJ2-4|TRBD1|TRBV25-1
TGTGCCAGCAGTAAACAGGGGGCCAAAAACATTCAGTACTTC
CASSKQGAKNIQYF
>NA|TRBJ2-7|TRBD2|TRBV20-1
TGCAGTGCTAGATCGAACGTAGCGGGAGTTAGCGAGCAGTACTTC
CSARSNVAGVSEQYF
>many|TRBJ1-1|NA|TRBV12-3/TRBV12-4
TGTGCCAGCAGAGGGGGGAACACTGAAGCTTTCTTT
CASRGGNTEAFF
>few|TRBJ2-5|TRBD2|TRBV7-6
TGTGCCAGCAGCACGACTAGCGGATGGGAGACCCAGTACTTC
CASSTTSGWETQYF
>few|TRBJ2-1|NA|TRBV7-2
TGTGCCAGCAGCTTAAGGGGCCTCACCAGGGCCAATGAGCAGTTCTTC
CASSLRGLTRANEQFF
>NA|TRBJ2-5|NA|TRBV7-3
TGTGCCAGCAGCGTTAATGGGCTTGCCCTAGAGACCCAGTACTTC
CASSVNGLALETQYF
>NA|TRBJ2-1|TRBD1|TRBV7-2
TGTGCCAGCAGCGGAGGACAGGGGGCTTGGAATGAGCAGTTCTTC
CASSGGQGAWNEQFF
>NA|TRBJ2-7|NA|TRBV5-1
TGCGCCAGCAGCTTGGACATGGCGCTAGGGGAGCAGTACTTC
CASSLDMALGEQYF
>few|TRBJ2-7|TRBD1|TRBV6-2/TRBV6-3
TGTGCCAGCAGTAATTTAGCCTTCGGGACAGCCTACGAGCAGTACTTC
CASSNLAFGTAYEQYF
>NA|TRBJ1-1|NA|TRBV7-9
TGTGCCAGCAGCTTCGGGCGGACGAAAGCTTTCTTT
CASSFGRTKAFF
>few|TRBJ2-3|NA|TRBV20-1
TGCAGTGCCGACCATGGCCCAGATACGCAGTATTTT
CSADHGPDTQYF
>few|TRBJ2-7|NA|TRBV28
TGTGCCAGCAGTTTATCATACCTCAGGGGCAACCCGTACGAGCAGTACTTC
CASSLSYLRGNPYEQYF
>few|TRBJ1-6|TRBD1|TRBV25-1
TGTGCCAGCAGTGATGGAGGGGGCCATAGGGCCCTCCACTTT
CASSDGGGHRALHF
>NA|TRBJ1-1|NA|TRBV19
TGTGCCAGCTCATTCGTGCTAAGGACACGATTGAACACTGAAGCTTTCTTT
CASSFVLRTRLNTEAFF
>NA|TRBJ1-2|NA|TRBV4-3
TGCGCCAGCAGCCTATGCTTTGGGTGTAACTATGGCTACACCTTC
CASSLCFGCNYGYTF
>NA|TRBJ2-1|NA|TRBV7-9
TGTGCCAGCAGCTTACTTACCAGCGACAGATACAATGAGCAGTTCTTC
CASSLLTSDRYNEQFF